This T cell receptor (beta chain) was sequenced during a study of early stage breast cancer tumors. Study background: ER+/PR+/HER2- status applied to about 75% of the 16 invasive breast tumors.

Produced via immunoSEQ multiplex PCR; TCRdb's table is partial and in-frame only. The sample holds roughly 49,000 clones, around 80% seen once. Regarding this clone: Its specificity is unknown.

Germline CDR1 reads LNHDA; CDR2 reads SQIVND (reference sequence). The CDR3 has 13 residues. V lost 3 bases, J lost 10 bases, and 13 bases lay in between. The study, taken as a whole, reports: In 14 of 16 patients, blood comparison separated tumor from normal breast.

The sample comprised blood. The TCR originated in a person between 35 and 49 years old with breast cancer. This chain connects TRBV19 to TRBJ2-1; D gene uncertain. CDR3 amino acids: CASSMDGLNEQFF. CDR3 nucleotides: TGTGCCAGTAGTATGGACGGCCTCAACGAGCAGTTCTTC.